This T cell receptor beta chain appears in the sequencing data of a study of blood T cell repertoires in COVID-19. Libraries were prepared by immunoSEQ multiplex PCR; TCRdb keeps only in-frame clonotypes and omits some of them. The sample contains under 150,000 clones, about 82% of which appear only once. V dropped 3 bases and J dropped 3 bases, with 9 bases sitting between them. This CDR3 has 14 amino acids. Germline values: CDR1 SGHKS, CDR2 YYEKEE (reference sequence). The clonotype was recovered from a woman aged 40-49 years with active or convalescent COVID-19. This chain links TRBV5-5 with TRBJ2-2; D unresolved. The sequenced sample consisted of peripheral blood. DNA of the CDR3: TGTGCCAGCAGCTATCCCCATGACACCGGGGAGCTGTTTTTT. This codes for CASSYPHDTGELFF.